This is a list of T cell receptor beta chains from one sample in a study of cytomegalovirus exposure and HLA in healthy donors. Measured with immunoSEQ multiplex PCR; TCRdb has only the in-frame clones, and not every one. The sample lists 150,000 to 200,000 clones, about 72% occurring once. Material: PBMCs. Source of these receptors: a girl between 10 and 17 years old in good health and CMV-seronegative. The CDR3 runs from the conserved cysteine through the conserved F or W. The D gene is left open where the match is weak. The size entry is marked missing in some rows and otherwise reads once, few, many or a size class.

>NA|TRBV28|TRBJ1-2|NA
TGTGCCAGCAGTTCAAACTTATCCCCCATCGATGGCTACACCTTC
CASSSNLSPIDGYTF
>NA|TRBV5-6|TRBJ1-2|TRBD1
TGTGCCAGCAGCTCCCAGGGGGACTATGGCTACACCTTC
CASSSQGDYGYTF
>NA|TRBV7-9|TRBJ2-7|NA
TGTGCCAGCAACTCCGAATTTCTCTACGAGCAGTACTTC
CASNSEFLYEQYF
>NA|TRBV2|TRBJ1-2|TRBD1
TGTGCCAGCAGTGAAGGGGGACAGGGCTCCTATGGCTACACCTTC
CASSEGGQGSYGYTF
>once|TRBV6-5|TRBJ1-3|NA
TGTGCCAGCAGTTACTCCGACAGAGGAAACACCATATATTTT
CASSYSDRGNTIYF
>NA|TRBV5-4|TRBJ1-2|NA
TGTGCCAGCAGCTTTATAGAAAACTATGGCTACACCTTC
CASSFIENYGYTF
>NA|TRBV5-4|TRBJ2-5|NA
TGTGCCAGCAGCTTGGAAGGACAGCAAGCGGAGACCCAGTACTTC
CASSLEGQQAETQYF
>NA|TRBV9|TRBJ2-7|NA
TGTGCCAGCAGCGTAGGAGCGTTGGCGGATACCTACGAGCAGTACTTC
CASSVGALADTYEQYF
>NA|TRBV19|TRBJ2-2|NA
TGTGCCAGTTCGCCGGGACAAACGAACACCGGGGAGCTGTTTTTT
CASSPGQTNTGELFF
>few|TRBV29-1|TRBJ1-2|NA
TGCAGCGTTGTATTTACTAACTATGGCTACACCTTC
CSVVFTNYGYTF
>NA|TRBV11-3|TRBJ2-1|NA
TGTGCCAGCAGCTCGACTAGTGGTGAGCAGTTCTTC
CASSSTSGEQFF
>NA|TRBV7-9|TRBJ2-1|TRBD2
TGTGCCAGCAGCTTAGGGACTAGCGAAAAATACAATGAGCAGTTCTTC
CASSLGTSEKYNEQFF
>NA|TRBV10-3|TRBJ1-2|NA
TGTGCCATCAGTGCGGAGAACAACTATGGCTACACCTTC
CAISAENNYGYTF
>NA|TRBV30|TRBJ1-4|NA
TGTGCCTGGGGGGTACAGGGTTTTTCTTTGGGACTGTTTTTT
CAWGVQGFSLGLFF
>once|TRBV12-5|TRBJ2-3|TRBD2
TGTGCTAGTGGTTTGGTACGTGTGCCGAGCGGGGGGTTGGGCACAGATACGCAGTATTTT
CASGLVRVPSGGLGTDTQYF
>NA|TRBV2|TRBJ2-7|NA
TGTGCCAGCAGTGAGCAAGGGAGCTCCTACGAGCAGTACTTC
CASSEQGSSYEQYF
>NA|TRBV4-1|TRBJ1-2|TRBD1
TGCGCCAGCAGCCAAGAAGCCGGGACAGGGGTTGGCTACACCTTC
CASSQEAGTGVGYTF
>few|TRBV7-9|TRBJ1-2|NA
TGTGCCAGCAGCCCCCCGGTGAGCTATGGCTACACCTTC
CASSPPVSYGYTF
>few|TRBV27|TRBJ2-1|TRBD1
TGTGCCAGCAGACAGGGGAATGAGCAGTTCTTC
CASRQGNEQFF
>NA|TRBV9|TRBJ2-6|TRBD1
TGTGCCAGCAGCGTGGGACAGCCCGCCTTATCCTCTGGGGCCAACGTCCTGACTTTC
CASSVGQPALSSGANVLTF
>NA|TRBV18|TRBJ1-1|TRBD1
TGTGCCAGCTCACCACTAACAGGGGACACTGAAGCTTTCTTT
CASSPLTGDTEAFF
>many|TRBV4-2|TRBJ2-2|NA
TGTGCCAGCAGCCCTCTTGAGGGGGACACCGGGGAGCTGTTTTTT
CASSPLEGDTGELFF
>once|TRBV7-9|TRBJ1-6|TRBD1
TGTGCCAGCAGCTCTCCTCTCGGGACAGGGGATTTAGGGCCCCTCCACTTT
CASSSPLGTGDLGPLHF
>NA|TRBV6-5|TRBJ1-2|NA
TGTGCCAGCAGTTATTATGGCAGGGAAAACTATGGCTACACCTTC
CASSYYGRENYGYTF
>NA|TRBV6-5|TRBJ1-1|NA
TGTGCCAGCAGTTACTCGGGCCTACAGGCTGAAGCTTTCTTT
CASSYSGLQAEAFF
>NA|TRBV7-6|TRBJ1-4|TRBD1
TGTGCCAGCAGCCGAGGACAGGGGGGTGAAAAACTGTTTTTT
CASSRGQGGEKLFF